This entry concerns a single T cell receptor beta chain. Its antigen is still unknown. The entry originates in a study of ipilimumab plus nivolumab after autologous stem cell transplantation. CDR1 SGHNT and CDR2 YENEEA come from the germline V gene. The V and J ends lost 1 base and 0 bases respectively, with 2 bases between them. CDR3 length: 13 residues. The data were produced by immunoSEQ multiplex PCR, yet TCRdb's version contains in-frame clones alone and is incomplete. The sample carries around 23,000 clones, just under 75% recorded once. Study-level results: Per the authors, repertoire, Treg and microbiota data justify further study.

This chain links TRBV11-3 with TRBJ2-3; the D is unclear. The source was PBMCs, collected in a trial of ipilimumab plus nivolumab as post-transplant consolidation. The TCR originated in a male donor with diffuse large B-cell lymphoma. In DNA, the CDR3 is TGTGCCAGCAGCTTAGTAAGCACAGATACGCAGTATTTT. It translates to CASSLVSTDTQYF.